The 12 T cell receptor beta chains reported below all come from one sample, sequenced in a study of blood T cell repertoires in COVID-19. Generated by immunoSEQ multiplex PCR, the TCRdb table keeps only in-frame clones and is missing some. The data show about 130,000 clones, about 76% seen once. The source material was peripheral blood. The receptors were sampled from a woman aged 65 to 85 with COVID-19, enrolled during active disease.

Only one count was recorded for this clone. The V gene is TRBV1, the J gene TRBJ2-7; the table's D call, TRBD1, has no DNA check behind it. TRBV1 is a recognized pseudogene. This CDR3 contains 17 residues. The chain's CDR3 is CTSSHPRALQGGYEQYF. The CDR3 nucleotides are TGCACCAGCAGCCACCCGAGGGCCTTACAGGGGGGGTACGAGCAGTACTTC.

V gene TRBV11-2 combines with J gene TRBJ2-7; a weak D match, TRBD2 (5 bases). CDR3 size: 14 residues. Trimming removed 1 base at V and 0 bases at J, with 7 bases between. The germline gives CDR1 SGHAT, CDR2 FQNNGV. CDR3 residues: CASSLGRYSYEQYF. CDR3 bases: TGTGCCAGCAGCTTAGGGAGGTACTCCTACGAGCAGTACTTC.

The chain uses TRBV7-6 and TRBJ1-1; tentatively, D is TRBD1 (5 bases). Germline CDR1 SGHVS, CDR2 FNYEAQ. The CDR3 runs to 13 residues. V was cut by 3 bases and J by 6 bases, with 11 bases left in between. The CDR3, as DNA: TGTGCCAGCAGCTTCGGGGGGATCGCTGAAGCTTTCTTT. It codes for CASSFGGIAEAFF.

This clone was seen a few times. The chain has TRBV29-1 and TRBJ2-7; no definite D call. Per germline, CDR1 SQVTM and CDR2 ANQGSEA. V lost 3 bases to trimming and J lost 5 bases, with 14 bases between them. This CDR3 spans 13 amino acids. The DNA for the CDR3 is TGCAGCGTTGAGCCCCCAGGTTTAAACGAGCAGTACTTC. Protein sequence: CSVEPPGLNEQYF.

This chain links TRBV5-5 with TRBJ2-2, with a tentative D call TRBD1 (5 bases). Trimming removed 1 base from V and 4 bases from J, with 5 bases in between. Germline-derived CDR1 and CDR2 are SGHKS and YYEKEE (reference sequence). CDR3 length: 13 residues. This CDR3 is CASSLTGTGELFF. For the CDR3, the DNA is TGTGCCAGCAGCTTGACAGGCACCGGGGAGCTGTTTTTT.

The rearrangement joins TRBV28 to TRBJ1-5; TRBD1 might be the D (6 bases). CDR1 and CDR2 from the germline V gene are MDHEN and SYDVKM. The CDR3 is 16 amino acids. V gave up 4 bases and J gave up 2 bases, with 15 bases separating them. CDR3 residues: CASSSPRGAGNQPQHF. The DNA of the CDR3 is TGTGCCAGCAGTTCCCCCCGGGGGGCTGGCAATCAGCCCCAGCATTTT.

The rearrangement links TRBV18 to TRBJ1-4; 10 bases agree with TRBD1. The CDR3 is made up of 15 amino acids. V was clipped by 3 bases and J by 5 bases; unmatched bases: 3. Germline CDR1 KGHSH, CDR2 LQKENI. The CDR3 protein is CASSPWDRGNEKLFF. The CDR3 DNA follows: TGTGCCAGCTCACCCTGGGACAGGGGAAATGAAAAACTGTTTTTT.

This chain connects TRBV7-8 to TRBJ1-2, with 9 bases fitting TRBD1. The germline V gene encodes CDR1 SGHVS and CDR2 FQNEAQ. There are 16 residues in the CDR3. Trimming at V came to 2 bases and at J to 8 bases, leaving 12 bases not matched to a gene. CDR3: CASSLRDLGTGLGYTF. In DNA form, the CDR3 reads TGTGCCAGCAGCTTAAGAGATTTAGGGACAGGGCTCGGCTACACCTTC.

V and J are TRBV7-2 and TRBJ1-4; D remains ambiguous. Germline assignment: CDR1 SGHTA and CDR2 FQGNSA. Trimming stripped 5 bases from V and 0 bases from J, with 10 bases between. There are 15 residues in the CDR3. CDR3 nucleotides: TGTGCCAGCAGCCCTGCTATTGCAACTAATGAAAAACTGTTTTTT. The encoded protein is CASSPAIATNEKLFF.

The V gene is TRBV7-9, the J gene TRBJ2-3, with D unresolved. Germline CDR1 reads SEHNR; CDR2 reads FQNEAQ (reference sequence). This CDR3 is 15 amino acids long. Deletions cut 1 base from V and 2 bases from J, with 10 bases between. The CDR3 DNA is TGTGCCAGCAGCTTAGATCAGGCCCTCACAGATACGCAGTATTTT. Encoded protein: CASSLDQALTDTQYF.

The V call is TRBV18, the J call TRBJ1-1; 7 bases match TRBD1. The CDR3 spans 14 residues. The germline V gene encodes CDR1 KGHSH and CDR2 LQKENI. The ends lost 4 bases at V and 3 bases at J; junction bases unmatched: 5. CDR3 in amino acids: CASSQYRGDTEAFF. The CDR3 region has the DNA TGTGCCAGCTCACAATACAGGGGAGACACTGAAGCTTTCTTT.

The V and J genes are TRBV7-9 and TRBJ1-1; D remains ambiguous. The CDR3 loop spans 15 amino acids. Germline loops: CDR1 SEHNR, CDR2 FQNEAQ (reference sequence). Trimming left V 7 bases short and J 3 bases short, with 18 bases between. CDR3 sequence: CASTVIGQVDTEAFF. In DNA, the CDR3 is TGTGCCAGCACCGTAATCGGTCAGGTGGACACTGAAGCTTTCTTT.